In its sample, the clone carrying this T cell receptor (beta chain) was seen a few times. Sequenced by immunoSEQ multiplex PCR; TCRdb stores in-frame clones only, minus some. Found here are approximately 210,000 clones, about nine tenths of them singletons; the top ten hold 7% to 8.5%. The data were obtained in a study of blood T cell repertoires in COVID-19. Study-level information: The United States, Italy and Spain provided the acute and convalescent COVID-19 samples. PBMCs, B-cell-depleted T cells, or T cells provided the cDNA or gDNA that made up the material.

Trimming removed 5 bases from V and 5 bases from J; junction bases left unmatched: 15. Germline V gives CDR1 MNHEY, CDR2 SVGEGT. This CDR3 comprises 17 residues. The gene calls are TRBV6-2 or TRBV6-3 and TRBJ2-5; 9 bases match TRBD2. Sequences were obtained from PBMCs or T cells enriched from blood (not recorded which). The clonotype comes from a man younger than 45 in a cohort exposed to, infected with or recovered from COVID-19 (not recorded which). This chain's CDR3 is CASSLGRIAGALETQYF. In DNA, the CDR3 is TGTGCCAGCAGTCTGGGGAGGATAGCGGGAGCGCTCGAGACCCAGTACTTC.